A single T cell receptor (beta chain) is shown here with its context. The antigen is not known. The data stem from a study of identical twins. Regarding the study as a whole: Invariant cells of the MAIT and iNKT types might have partly distorted the zero-insertion analyses. Within monozygotic twins, out-of-frame TCR alpha sharing was underestimated by the models.

In TCRdb, the 5' RACE reads were re-called with MiXCR into one record per CDR3 protein. The sample contains about 660,000 distinct CDR3 sequences, around 8.3% of which appear only once. Healthy Caucasian donors formed the entire cohort. The CDR3 length is 17 residues. V lost 3 bases and J lost 0; bases outside the gene matches: 6. Per the germline V gene, CDR1 is MDHEN and CDR2 is SYDVKM. The sample was also linked to a second study, of yellow fever vaccine responses in identical twins.

The specimen was PBMCs. The origin of this receptor is a woman under 30 in good health. The V and J genes are TRBV28 and TRBJ2-3; 10 positions match TRBD2. CDR3 in DNA: TGTGCCAGCAGTTTTCAAACTAGCGGGGCTAGCACAGATACGCAGTATTTT. The encoded protein is CASSFQTSGASTDTQYF. Looking up the rest from reference TRBV28 and TRBJ2-3 gives the full variable domain: DVKVTQSSRYLVKRTGEKVFLECVQDMDHENMFWYRQDPGLGLRLIYFSYDVKMKEKGDIPEGYSVSREKKERFSLILESASTNQTSMYLCASSFQTSGASTDTQYFGPGTRLTVL.